A single count supports the clone carrying this T cell receptor (beta chain). This record comes from a study of technical replicates of blood from a few donors. Germline loops: CDR1 KGHSY, CDR2 FQNENV. The CDR3 totals 15 residues. V was clipped by 4 bases and J by 2 bases; unmatched bases: 7. Clones were read by immunoSEQ multiplex PCR, and TCRdb kept only the in-frame ones, dropping some. The table has roughly 80,000 clones, around 94% seen once; the top ten hold about 0.41%. This clonotype originated in a human donor in good health. Sequenced material: T cells isolated from PBMCs. The chain has TRBV16 and TRBJ1-2; 7 nucleotides align to TRBD1. For the CDR3, the DNA is TGTGCCAGCAGCCCACTCCGGGACAGAAACTATGGCTACACCTTC. Its translation is CASSPLRDRNYGYTF.